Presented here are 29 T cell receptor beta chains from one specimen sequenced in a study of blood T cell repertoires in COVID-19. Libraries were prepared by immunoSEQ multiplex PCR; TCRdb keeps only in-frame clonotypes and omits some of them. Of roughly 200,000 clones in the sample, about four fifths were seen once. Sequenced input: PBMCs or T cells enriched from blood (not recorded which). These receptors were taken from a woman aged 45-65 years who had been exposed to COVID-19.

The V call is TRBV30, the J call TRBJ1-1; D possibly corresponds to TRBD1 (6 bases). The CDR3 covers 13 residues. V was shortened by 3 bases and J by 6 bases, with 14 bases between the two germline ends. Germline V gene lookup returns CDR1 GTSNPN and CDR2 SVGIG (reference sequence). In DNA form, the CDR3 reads TGTGCCTGGAGCTATGACAGGACATCTGAAGCTTTCTTT. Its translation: CAWSYDRTSEAFF.

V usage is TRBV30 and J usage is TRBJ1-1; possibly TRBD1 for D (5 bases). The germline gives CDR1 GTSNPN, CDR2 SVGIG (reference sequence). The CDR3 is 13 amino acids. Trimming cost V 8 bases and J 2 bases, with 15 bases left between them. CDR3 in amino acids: CAGTPDTNTEAFF. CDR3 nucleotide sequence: TGTGCCGGTACCCCGGACACCAACACTGAAGCTTTCTTT.

The chain's CDR3 is CASSEFPSGGNIQYF. CDR3 sequence (DNA): TGTGCCAGCAGTGAGTTCCCAAGCGGGGGAAACATTCAGTACTTC. The V gene is TRBV2, the J gene TRBJ2-4; 8 bases are shared with TRBD2. The CDR3 length is 15 residues. V lost 3 bases to trimming and J lost 6 bases; unmatched junction nucleotides: 7. CDR1 and CDR2 from the germline V gene are SNHLY and FYNNEI.

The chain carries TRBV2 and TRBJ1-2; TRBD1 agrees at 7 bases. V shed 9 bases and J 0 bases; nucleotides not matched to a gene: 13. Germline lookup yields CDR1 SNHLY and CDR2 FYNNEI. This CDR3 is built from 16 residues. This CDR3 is CARFGQVVKANYGYTF. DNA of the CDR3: TGTGCCAGATTTGGACAGGTTGTTAAAGCTAACTATGGCTACACCTTC.

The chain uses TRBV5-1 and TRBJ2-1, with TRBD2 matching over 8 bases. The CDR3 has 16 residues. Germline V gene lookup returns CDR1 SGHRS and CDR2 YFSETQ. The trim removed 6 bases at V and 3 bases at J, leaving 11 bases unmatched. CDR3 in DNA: TGCGCCAGCACCCCCCAGTACGGGGGGGGCTACAATGAGCAGTTCTTC. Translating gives CASTPQYGGGYNEQFF.

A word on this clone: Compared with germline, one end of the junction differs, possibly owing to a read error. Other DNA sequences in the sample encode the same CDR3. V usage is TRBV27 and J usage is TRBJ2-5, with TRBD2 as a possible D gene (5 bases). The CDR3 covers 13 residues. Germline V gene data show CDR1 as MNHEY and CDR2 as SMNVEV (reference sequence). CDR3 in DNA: TGTGCCAGCAGTTTCAGCGGTCAAGAAACCCAGTACTTC. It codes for CASSFSGQETQYF.

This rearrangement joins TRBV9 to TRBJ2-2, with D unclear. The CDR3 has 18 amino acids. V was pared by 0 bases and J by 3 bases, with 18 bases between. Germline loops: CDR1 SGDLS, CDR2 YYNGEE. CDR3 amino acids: CASSVGPQQVNYTGELFF. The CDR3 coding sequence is TGTGCCAGCAGCGTAGGCCCTCAGCAGGTGAACTACACCGGGGAGCTGTTTTTT.

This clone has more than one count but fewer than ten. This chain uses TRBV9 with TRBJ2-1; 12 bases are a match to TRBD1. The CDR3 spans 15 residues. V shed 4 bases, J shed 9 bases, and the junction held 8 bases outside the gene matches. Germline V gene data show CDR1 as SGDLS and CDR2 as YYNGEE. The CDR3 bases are TGTGCCAGCAGCCCGGGGGACAGGGGGCGCCTTGAGCAGTTCTTC. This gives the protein CASSPGDRGRLEQFF.

As DNA, the CDR3 is TGTGCCAGTAGTATAGGGAACAGGTGGGACACTGAAGCTTTCTTT. Protein sequence: CASSIGNRWDTEAFF. The chain is built from TRBV19 and TRBJ1-1; TRBD1 is a possible D gene (5 bases). The germline gives CDR1 LNHDA, CDR2 SQIVND (reference sequence). This CDR3 is built from 15 residues. V lost 1 base, J lost 3 bases, and 12 bases lay in between.

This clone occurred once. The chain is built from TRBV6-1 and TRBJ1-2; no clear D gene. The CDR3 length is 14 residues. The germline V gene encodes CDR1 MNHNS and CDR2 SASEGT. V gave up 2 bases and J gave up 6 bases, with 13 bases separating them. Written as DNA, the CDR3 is TGTGCCAGCAGTGAAAGGTACCGGAGGAATGGCTACACCTTC. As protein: CASSERYRRNGYTF.

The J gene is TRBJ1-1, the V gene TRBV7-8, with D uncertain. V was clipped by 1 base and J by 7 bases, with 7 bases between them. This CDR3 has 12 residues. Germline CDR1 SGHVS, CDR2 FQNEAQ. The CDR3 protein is CASSLGRNEAFF. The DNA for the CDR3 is TGTGCCAGCAGCTTAGGGAGGAATGAAGCTTTCTTT.

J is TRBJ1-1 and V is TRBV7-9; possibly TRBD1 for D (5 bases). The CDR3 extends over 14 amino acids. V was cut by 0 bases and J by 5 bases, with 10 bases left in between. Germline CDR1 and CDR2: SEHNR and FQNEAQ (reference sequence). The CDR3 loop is CASSLAGADTEAFF. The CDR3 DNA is TGTGCCAGCAGCTTAGCAGGGGCGGATACTGAAGCTTTCTTT.

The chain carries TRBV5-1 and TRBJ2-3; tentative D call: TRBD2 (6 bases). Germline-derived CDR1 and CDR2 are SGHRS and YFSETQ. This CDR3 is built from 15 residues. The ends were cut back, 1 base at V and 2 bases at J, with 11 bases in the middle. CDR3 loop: CASSLTSRSTDTQYF. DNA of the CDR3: TGCGCCAGCAGCTTGACTAGCCGGTCCACAGATACGCAGTATTTT.

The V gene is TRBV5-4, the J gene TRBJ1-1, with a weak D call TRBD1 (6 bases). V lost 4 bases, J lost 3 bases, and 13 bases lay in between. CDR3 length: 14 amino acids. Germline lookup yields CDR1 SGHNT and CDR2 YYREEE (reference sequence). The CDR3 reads CASSPKGGDTEAFF. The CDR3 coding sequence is TGTGCCAGCAGCCCGAAGGGGGGGGACACTGAAGCTTTCTTT.

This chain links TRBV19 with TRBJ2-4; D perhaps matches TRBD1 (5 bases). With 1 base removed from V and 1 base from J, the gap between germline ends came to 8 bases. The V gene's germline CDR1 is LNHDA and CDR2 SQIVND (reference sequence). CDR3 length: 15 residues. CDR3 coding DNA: TGTGCCAGTAGTATAGGGGGCCTGGCCAAAAACATTCAGTACTTC. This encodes CASSIGGLAKNIQYF.

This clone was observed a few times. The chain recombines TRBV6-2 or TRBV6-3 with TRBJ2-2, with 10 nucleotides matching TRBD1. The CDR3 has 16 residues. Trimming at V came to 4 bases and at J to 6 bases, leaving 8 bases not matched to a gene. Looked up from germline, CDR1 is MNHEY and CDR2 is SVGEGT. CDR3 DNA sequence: TGTGCCAGCAGTTCTGGGACAGGGGTGGCCGCCGGGGAGCTGTTTTTT. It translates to CASSSGTGVAAGELFF.

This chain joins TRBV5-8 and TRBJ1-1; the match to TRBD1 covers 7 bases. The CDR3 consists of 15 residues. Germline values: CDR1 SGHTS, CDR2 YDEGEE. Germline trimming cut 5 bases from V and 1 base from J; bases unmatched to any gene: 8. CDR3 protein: CASRTGTASNTEAFF. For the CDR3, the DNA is TGTGCCAGCAGAACCGGGACAGCTTCGAACACTGAAGCTTTCTTT.

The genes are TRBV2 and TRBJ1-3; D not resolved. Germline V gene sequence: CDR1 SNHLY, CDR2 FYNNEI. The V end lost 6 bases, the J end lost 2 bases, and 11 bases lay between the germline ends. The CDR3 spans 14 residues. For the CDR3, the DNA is TGTGCCAGCAGGCCGGTTCTAGCTGGAAACACCATATATTTT. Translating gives CASRPVLAGNTIYF.

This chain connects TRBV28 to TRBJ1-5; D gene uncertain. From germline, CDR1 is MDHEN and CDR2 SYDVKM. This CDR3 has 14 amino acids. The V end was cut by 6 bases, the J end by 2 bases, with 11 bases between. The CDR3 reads CASRTPERNQPQHF. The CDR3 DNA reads TGTGCCAGCAGAACACCCGAACGCAATCAGCCCCAGCATTTT. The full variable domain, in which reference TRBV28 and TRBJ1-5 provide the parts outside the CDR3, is DVKVTQSSRYLVKRTGEKVFLECVQDMDHENMFWYRQDPGLGLRLIYFSYDVKMKEKGDIPEGYSVSREKKERFSLILESASTNQTSMYLCASRTPERNQPQHFGDGTRLSIL.

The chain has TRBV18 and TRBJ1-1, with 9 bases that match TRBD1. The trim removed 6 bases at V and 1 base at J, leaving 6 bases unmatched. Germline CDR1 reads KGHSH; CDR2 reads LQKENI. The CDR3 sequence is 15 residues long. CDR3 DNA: TGTGCCAGCTCCCAAGGGACAGGGAGGAACACTGAAGCTTTCTTT. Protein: CASSQGTGRNTEAFF.

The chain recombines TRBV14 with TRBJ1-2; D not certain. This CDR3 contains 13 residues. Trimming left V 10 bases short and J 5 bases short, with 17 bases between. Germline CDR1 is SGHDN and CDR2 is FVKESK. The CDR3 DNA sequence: TGTGCCACCTCAGGCCAGAGATTTTATGGCTACACCTTC. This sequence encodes CATSGQRFYGYTF.

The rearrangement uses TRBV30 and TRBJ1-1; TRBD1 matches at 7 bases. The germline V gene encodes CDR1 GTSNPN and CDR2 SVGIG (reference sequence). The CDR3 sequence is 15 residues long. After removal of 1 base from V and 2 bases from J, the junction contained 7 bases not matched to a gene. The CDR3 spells CAWSADRALNTEAFF. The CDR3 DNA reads TGTGCCTGGAGTGCCGACAGGGCACTCAACACTGAAGCTTTCTTT.

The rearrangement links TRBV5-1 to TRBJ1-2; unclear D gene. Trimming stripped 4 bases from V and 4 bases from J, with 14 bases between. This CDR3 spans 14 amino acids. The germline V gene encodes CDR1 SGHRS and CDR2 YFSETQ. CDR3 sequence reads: CASSPRVGGYGYTF. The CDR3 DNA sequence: TGCGCCAGCAGCCCTCGGGTGGGTGGCTATGGCTACACCTTC.

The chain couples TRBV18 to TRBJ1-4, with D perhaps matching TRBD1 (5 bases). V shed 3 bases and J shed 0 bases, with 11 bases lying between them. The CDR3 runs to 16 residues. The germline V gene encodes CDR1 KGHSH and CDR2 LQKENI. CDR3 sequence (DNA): TGTGCCAGCTCACCCGAAGCGGGGGCAACTAATGAAAAACTGTTTTTT. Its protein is CASSPEAGATNEKLFF.

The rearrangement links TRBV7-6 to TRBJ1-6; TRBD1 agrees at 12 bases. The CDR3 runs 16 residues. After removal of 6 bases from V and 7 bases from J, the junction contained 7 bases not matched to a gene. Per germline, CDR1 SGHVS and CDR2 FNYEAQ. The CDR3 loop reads CASRPGTGGGNSPLHF. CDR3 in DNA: TGTGCCAGCAGACCGGGGACAGGGGGCGGGAATTCACCCCTCCACTTT.

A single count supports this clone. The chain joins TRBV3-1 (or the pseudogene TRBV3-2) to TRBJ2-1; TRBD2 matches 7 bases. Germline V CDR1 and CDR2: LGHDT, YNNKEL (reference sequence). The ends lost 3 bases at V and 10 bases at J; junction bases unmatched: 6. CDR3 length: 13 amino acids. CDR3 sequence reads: CASSHPTSDEQFF. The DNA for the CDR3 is TGTGCCAGCAGCCACCCCACTAGCGACGAGCAGTTCTTC.

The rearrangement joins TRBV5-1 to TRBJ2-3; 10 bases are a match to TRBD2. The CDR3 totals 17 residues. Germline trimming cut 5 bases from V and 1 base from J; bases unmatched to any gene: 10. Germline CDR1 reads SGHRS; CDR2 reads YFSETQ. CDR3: CASRGSGGAVRTDTQYF. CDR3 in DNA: TGCGCCAGCAGGGGGAGCGGGGGGGCCGTTCGCACAGATACGCAGTATTTT.

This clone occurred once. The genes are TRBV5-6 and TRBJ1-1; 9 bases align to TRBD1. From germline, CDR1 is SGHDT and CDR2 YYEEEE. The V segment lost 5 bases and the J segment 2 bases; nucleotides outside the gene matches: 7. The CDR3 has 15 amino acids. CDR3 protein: CASSWGQGLNTEAFF. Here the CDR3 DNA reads TGTGCCAGCAGTTGGGGACAGGGACTAAACACTGAAGCTTTCTTT.

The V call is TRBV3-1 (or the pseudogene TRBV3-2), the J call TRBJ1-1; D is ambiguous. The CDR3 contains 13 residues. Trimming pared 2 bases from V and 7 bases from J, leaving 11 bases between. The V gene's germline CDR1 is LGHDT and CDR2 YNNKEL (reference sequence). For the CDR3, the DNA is TGTGCCAGCAGCCAATCACCCGGGAGTGAAGCTTTCTTT. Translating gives CASSQSPGSEAFF.